The sequence of this T cell receptor (beta chain) was determined in a study of T cell responses to AZD1222 COVID-19 vaccine. General study points: Increases in Spike-specific TCR breadth and depth were seen after two AZD1222 doses.

The CDR3 is 14 residues long. V lost 1 base and J lost 7, with 8 bases in between. From germline, CDR1 is MNHEY and CDR2 SVGAGI. As regards this clone: Antigen unknown.

Using immunoSEQ multiplex PCR, the repertoire was profiled, and TCRdb retains in-frame clones only, with some absent. The sample holds some 120,000 clones, approximately 80% seen once. The clonotype originates from an adult who received the AZD1222 COVID-19 vaccine. The rearrangement joins TRBV6-5 to TRBJ1-6; D call uncertain. The input for sequencing was peripheral blood, taken 28 days after the second AZD1222 dose. The CDR3 DNA reads TGTGCCAGCAGTTACTTCGGACCCAATTCACCCCTCCACTTT. Residues: CASSYFGPNSPLHF.